This T cell receptor beta chain is from a study of T cell responses to AZD1222 COVID-19 vaccine. The study, taken as a whole, reports: The study reported that nearly half of spike-specific TCRs target unmutated variant regions. In a largely white British group with more females than males, clonal diversity was possibly underestimated. Rises in breadth and depth of Spike-specific TCRs came after two AZD1222 doses.

This CDR3 contains 16 residues. J lost 9 bases, V lost 8 bases, and 16 bases had no gene match. Per the germline V gene, CDR1 is MNHEY and CDR2 is SMNVEV (reference sequence). As regards this clone: Its matching antigen is unknown.

Assay: immunoSEQ multiplex PCR; the TCRdb copy retains only in-frame clones and omits some. This sample yields approximately 190,000 clones, of which roughly 91% are seen a single time; roughly 0.99% belongs to the top ten. This sequence originates from an adult in good health. This specimen consisted of peripheral blood, obtained on day 0 of AZD1222 vaccination. V usage is TRBV27 and J usage is TRBJ2-1; 10 bases map to TRBD2. CDR3 region: CASLGRLAGEVSEQFF. The CDR3 DNA follows: TGTGCCAGCCTAGGTCGGCTAGCGGGAGAAGTCAGTGAGCAGTTCTTC.